This TCR beta chain was sequenced in a study of identical twins. This clonotype was detected many times. TCRdb analysed the 5' RACE reads with MiXCR anew, one entry per CDR3 protein. The repertoire includes hundreds of thousands of distinct CDR3 sequences, around 21% of them detected once, and over 4% sits in the top ten. This same sample was also part of a study on T cells expressing NK-cell markers.

This receptor was taken from a woman aged 18-30 years in good health. The sequencing input was PBMCs.

The DNA for the CDR3 is TGTGCCAGCAGTTCGTTCCGGGACATTGTGGGCAATCAGCCCCAGCATTTT. This encodes CASSSFRDIVGNQPQHF. The V gene is TRBV6-5, the J gene TRBJ1-5, with a tentative D call TRBD1 (6 bases). This CDR3 spans 17 amino acids. Germline CDR1 MNHEY, CDR2 SVGAGI. The ends were cut back, 4 bases at V and 2 bases at J, with 18 bases in the middle.